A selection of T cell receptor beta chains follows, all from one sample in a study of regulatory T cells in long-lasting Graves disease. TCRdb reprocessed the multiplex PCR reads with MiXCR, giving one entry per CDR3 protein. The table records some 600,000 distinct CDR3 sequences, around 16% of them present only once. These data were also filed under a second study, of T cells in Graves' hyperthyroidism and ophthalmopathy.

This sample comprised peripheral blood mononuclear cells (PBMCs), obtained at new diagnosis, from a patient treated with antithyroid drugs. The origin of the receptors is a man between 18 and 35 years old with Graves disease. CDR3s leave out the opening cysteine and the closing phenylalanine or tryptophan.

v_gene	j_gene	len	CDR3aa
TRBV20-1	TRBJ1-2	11	SASPPYNYGYT
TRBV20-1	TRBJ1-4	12	SAMRAATNEKLF
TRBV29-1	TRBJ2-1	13	SVEGLALAYNEQF
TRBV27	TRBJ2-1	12	ASSSGRFMNEQF
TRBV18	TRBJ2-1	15	ASSPPSLAGPYNEQF
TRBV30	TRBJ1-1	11	AWSGGENTEAF
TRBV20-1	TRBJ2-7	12	SARDKDSSYEQY
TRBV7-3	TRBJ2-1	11	ASSLMVDGEQF
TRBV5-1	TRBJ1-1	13	ASSLAGHKNTEAF
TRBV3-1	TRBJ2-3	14	ASSQGIEGSTDTQY
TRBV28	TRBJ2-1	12	ASSLREREYEQF
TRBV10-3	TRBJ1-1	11	AISAQGNTEAF
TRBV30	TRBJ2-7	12	AWSGGDRGVEQY
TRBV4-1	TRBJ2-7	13	ASSQGQEASKEQY
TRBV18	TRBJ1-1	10	ASSLQITEAF
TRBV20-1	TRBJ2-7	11	SARAGGFGEQY
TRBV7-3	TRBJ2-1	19	ASSSEPRTRREGQVWNEQF
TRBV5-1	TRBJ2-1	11	ASRRVSYNEQF
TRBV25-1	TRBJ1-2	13	ASSEYEGRNYGYT
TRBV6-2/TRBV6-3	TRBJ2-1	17	ASSGGGTGFSRVRHEQF
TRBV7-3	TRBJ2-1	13	ASSLLSSGNNEQF
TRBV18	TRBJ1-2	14	ASSPYSAEGGERYT
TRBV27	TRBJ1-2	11	ASRLDVGYGYT
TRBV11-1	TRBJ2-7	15	ASSSARTSGGAYEQY
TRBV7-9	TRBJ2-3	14	ASSSGLAGRRDTQY
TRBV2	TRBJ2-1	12	ASSRLAGRNEQF
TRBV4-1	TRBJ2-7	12	ASSQGQGLNEQY
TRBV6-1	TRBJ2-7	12	ASSFLERAYEQY
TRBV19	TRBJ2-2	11	ASSIVETGELF
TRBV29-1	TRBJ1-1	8	SVLNTEAF
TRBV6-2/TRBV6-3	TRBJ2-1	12	ASSYRGTYNEQF
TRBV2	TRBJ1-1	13	ASSADRGRGTEAF
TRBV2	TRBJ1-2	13	ASSPSAGSVDGYT
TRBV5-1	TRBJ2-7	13	AIPLARRGLEEQY
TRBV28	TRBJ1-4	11	ASSSSTNEKLF
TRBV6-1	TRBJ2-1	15	ASNPRGGTSRYNEQF
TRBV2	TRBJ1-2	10	ASTGTGEGYT
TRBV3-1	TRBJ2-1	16	ASSQDWAGLADYNEQF
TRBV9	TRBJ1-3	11	ASSPQGGNTIY
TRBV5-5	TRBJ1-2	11	ASTSEGNYGYT
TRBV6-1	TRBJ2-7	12	ASRVLGGGYEQY
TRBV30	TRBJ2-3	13	AWSAPGGITDTQY
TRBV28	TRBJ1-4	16	ASSPRTGDLPTNEKLF